This entry lists 23 T cell receptor beta chains sequenced from one sample in a study of technical replicates of blood from a handful of donors. Only in-frame clones appear in the TCRdb table, and some are missing; sequencing was by immunoSEQ multiplex PCR. The sample records about 97,000 clones, 95% to 97% being singletons. Sequences were obtained from T cells isolated from PBMCs. Every receptor here comes from a human donor in good health.

This clone was seen just once. V gene TRBV28 combines with J gene TRBJ1-1, with 9 bases aligning to TRBD1. The CDR3 is 15 residues long. V gave up 5 bases and J gave up 5 bases; unmatched junction bases: 9. CDR1 and CDR2 (germline): MDHEN, SYDVKM. The chain's CDR3 is CASSPRQGGRTEAFF. CDR3 nucleotide sequence: TGTGCCAGCAGTCCACGACAGGGGGGGAGAACTGAAGCTTTCTTT.

The chain joins TRBV5-1 to TRBJ2-1; a possible D gene is TRBD2 (6 bases). Deletions cut 2 bases from V and 8 bases from J, with 11 bases between. Germline loops: CDR1 SGHRS, CDR2 YFSETQ. This CDR3 is 13 amino acids long. The CDR3 loop reads CASSFIWGDEQFF. The CDR3 region has the DNA TGCGCCAGCAGCTTTATTTGGGGGGATGAGCAGTTCTTC.

The genes are TRBV7-9 and TRBJ2-3, with 8 bases that match TRBD1. CDR3 length: 14 residues. Germline CDR1 reads SEHNR; CDR2 reads FQNEAQ (reference sequence). The V segment lost 3 bases and the J segment 2 bases; nucleotides outside the gene matches: 1. CDR3 in amino acids: CASSLGQATDTQYF. The CDR3 nucleotides read TGTGCCAGCAGCTTGGGACAGGCCACAGATACGCAGTATTTT.

V gene TRBV15 combines with J gene TRBJ2-1; 12 bases align to TRBD1. V lost 6 bases, J lost 7 bases, and 1 base stayed unmatched. This CDR3 contains 13 residues. Germline loops: CDR1 LNHNV, CDR2 YYDKDF (reference sequence). The CDR3 here is CATRGQGANEQFF. CDR3 DNA: TGTGCCACCAGGGGACAGGGGGCGAATGAGCAGTTCTTC.

The chain joins TRBV6-6 to TRBJ1-1; maybe TRBD1 (6 bases). Trimming stripped 5 bases from V and 4 bases from J, with 11 bases between. CDR3 size: 13 residues. Germline V gene lookup returns CDR1 MNHNY and CDR2 SVGAGI (reference sequence). The CDR3 loop is CASSMLGGTEAFF. CDR3 coding DNA: TGTGCCAGCAGTATGTTAGGGGGCACTGAAGCTTTCTTT.

This clone was picked up one time. This chain connects TRBV5-1 to TRBJ2-1; 11 bases are a match to TRBD2. Germline assignment: CDR1 SGHRS and CDR2 YFSETQ. V lost 7 bases, J lost 2 bases, and 5 bases stayed unmatched. This CDR3 spans 15 amino acids. CDR3 sequence (DNA): TGCGCCAGCGGGACTAGCGGCATTACCTACAATGAGCAGTTCTTC. Translated, it gives CASGTSGITYNEQFF.

This chain uses TRBV4-3 with TRBJ1-5; a possible D gene is TRBD1 (6 bases). Germline-derived CDR1 and CDR2 are LGHNA and YSLEER. Trimming took 0 bases from V and 7 from J, leaving 16 bases between them. The CDR3 is 16 amino acids. As DNA, the CDR3 is TGCGCCAGCAGCCAAGAGGCCACAGGGTCGGGCCAGCCCCAGCATTTT. Amino acids: CASSQEATGSGQPQHF.

V gene TRBV4-3 combines with J gene TRBJ2-7; 9 bases fit TRBD1. CDR1 is LGHNA and CDR2 is YSLEER in the germline V gene. This CDR3 contains 15 residues. J gave up 3 bases and V 1 base, and 4 bases lay outside the gene matches. For the CDR3, the DNA is TGCGCCAGCAGCCAAGGGACAGGGGCTCTCTACGAGCAGTACTTC. This sequence encodes CASSQGTGALYEQYF.

This chain's CDR3 is CASSAGPYEQYF. DNA for the CDR3: TGTGCCAGTAGTGCGGGCCCCTACGAGCAGTACTTC. This sequence joins TRBV19 and TRBJ2-7; D possibly corresponds to TRBD2 (5 bases). The germline V gene encodes CDR1 LNHDA and CDR2 SQIVND (reference sequence). The V gene lost 5 bases and the J gene lost 2 bases, with 7 bases spanning the gap. The CDR3 length is 12 residues.

The rearrangement links TRBV15 to TRBJ2-1, with D uncertain. The germline V gene encodes CDR1 LNHNV and CDR2 YYDKDF (reference sequence). The CDR3 is 13 amino acids. Between the trimmed V and J ends, which lost 6 bases and 3 bases, there was a span of 9 bases. Written as DNA, the CDR3 is TGTGCCACCAGTATTTCACTCTACAATGAGCAGTTCTTC. It specifies CATSISLYNEQFF.

This sequence joins TRBV29-1 and TRBJ1-1; D is unresolved. The V end was cut by 5 bases, the J end by 1 base, with 5 bases between. The germline gives CDR1 SQVTM, CDR2 ANQGSEA. The CDR3 is 11 residues long. Written as DNA, the CDR3 is TGCAGCGTTAGACAGAACACTGAAGCTTTCTTT. Translated: CSVRQNTEAFF. The full variable domain, its missing parts supplied by reference TRBV29-1 and TRBJ1-1, is SAVISQKPSRDICQRGTSLTIQCQVDSQVTMMFWYRQQPGQSLTLIATANQGSEATYESGFVIDKFPISRPNLTFSTLTVSNMSPEDSSIYLCSVRQNTEAFFGQGTRLTVV.

The V gene is TRBV19, the J gene TRBJ1-2; no firm D call. V was cut by 7 bases and J by 0 bases, with 15 bases left in between. The CDR3 consists of 15 residues. Germline V gene data show CDR1 as LNHDA and CDR2 as SQIVND (reference sequence). CDR3 coding DNA: TGTGCCAGTACCCATGCCCACAGTGCTAACTATGGCTACACCTTC. This gives the protein CASTHAHSANYGYTF.

The chain couples TRBV6-5 to TRBJ2-3; D is possibly TRBD1 (5 bases). The CDR3 has 13 amino acids. From germline, CDR1 is MNHEY and CDR2 SVGAGI. The germline V and J ends were trimmed by 5 bases and 3 bases, with 9 bases remaining between them. The CDR3 region has the DNA TGTGCCAGCAGTCCCTCAGGGACAGATACGCAGTATTTT. This codes for CASSPSGTDTQYF.

The chain links TRBV27 to TRBJ2-1, with 8 bases identical to TRBD1. This CDR3 comprises 12 residues. Losses at the gene ends were 6 bases for V and 9 bases for J; bases not matched to a gene: 4. The germline CDR1 and CDR2 sequences are MNHEY and SMNVEV (reference sequence). The CDR3 region is CASRVTGGEQFF. The CDR3 region has the DNA TGTGCCAGCAGGGTCACAGGGGGTGAGCAGTTCTTC.

This clone was recorded once. A junction end diverges from the germline sequence, so it may reflect a read error. The chain recombines TRBV7-9 with TRBJ2-7, with 7 nucleotides matching TRBD1. The CDR3 extends over 13 amino acids. From germline, CDR1 is SEHNR and CDR2 FQNEAQ (reference sequence). The CDR3 reads CASGIDRESSMRF. DNA of the CDR3: TGTGCCAGCGGCATAGACAGGGAATCTAGTATGAGGTTC.

This clone was observed a handful of times. V usage is TRBV6-5 and J usage is TRBJ1-1, with TRBD1 identical over 7 bases. CDR3 length: 14 amino acids. Trimming removed 8 bases from V and 4 bases from J; junction bases left unmatched: 10. The germline V gene has CDR1 MNHEY and CDR2 SVGAGI. DNA of the CDR3: TGTGCCAGCTCCCACAGGGGAGGAGGCACTGAAGCTTTCTTT. Its protein product is CASSHRGGGTEAFF.

The chain uses TRBV30 and TRBJ2-7, with TRBD2 matching 11 bases. CDR3 length equals 17 residues. The V and J ends lost 3 bases and 4 bases, in that order; junction bases with no gene match: 14. Per germline, CDR1 GTSNPN and CDR2 SVGIG (reference sequence). CDR3 nucleotide sequence: TGTGCCTGGAGGAGACTAGCGGGACGGGGTAACTCTTACGAGCAGTACTTC. Encoded protein: CAWRRLAGRGNSYEQYF.

This chain links TRBV19 with TRBJ1-4; tentative D call: TRBD1 (5 bases). V was shortened by 5 bases and J by 8 bases, with 15 bases between the two germline ends. The CDR3 has 14 residues. The germline CDR1 and CDR2 sequences are LNHDA and SQIVND (reference sequence). The CDR3 loop is CASSSPGSREKLFF. The CDR3 DNA is TGTGCCAGTAGTTCGCCAGGGTCTCGGGAAAAACTGTTTTTT.

CDR3 DNA: TGTGCCTGGAGTACCGTAGGGGGCTCGAATGGCTACACCTTC. Translation: CAWSTVGGSNGYTF. The J gene is TRBJ1-2, the V gene TRBV30; 7 bases match TRBD1. This CDR3 contains 14 residues. Germline CDR1 and CDR2: GTSNPN and SVGIG (reference sequence). Unmatched junction bases numbered 9, after V lost 2 bases and J lost 6 bases.

The genes are TRBV25-1 and TRBJ2-3; 9 bases align to TRBD2. Per germline, CDR1 MGHDK and CDR2 SYGVNS. This CDR3 is built from 17 residues. Trimming took 3 bases from V and 6 from J; bases not matched to a gene: 13. The CDR3 sequence is CASSDLRGGRAFDTQYF. DNA for the CDR3: TGTGCCAGCAGTGACCTTAGAGGCGGGAGGGCCTTCGATACGCAGTATTTT.

This chain joins TRBV4-1 and TRBJ2-4, with 14 positions matching TRBD2. The CDR3 runs to 21 residues. After removal of 4 bases from V and 0 bases from J, the junction contained 14 bases not matched to a gene. CDR1 and CDR2 (germline): MGHRA, YSYEKL. CDR3 bases: TGCGCCAGCAGCCTCCCAGGTCCGGGACTAGCGGGAGACCTAGCCAAAAACATTCAGTACTTC. As protein: CASSLPGPGLAGDLAKNIQYF.

This chain uses TRBV6-5 with TRBJ1-2; D ambiguous. Germline-derived CDR1 and CDR2 are MNHEY and SVGAGI. V lost 6 bases and J 4 bases, leaving 18 bases between the germline ends. The length of the CDR3 is 15 residues. CDR3 nucleotides: TGTGCCAGCAGCCCAACGGGGATTGGTGGCTATGGCTACACCTTC. Translated: CASSPTGIGGYGYTF.

The rearrangement links TRBV7-9 to TRBJ2-3; 8 bases agree with TRBD2. This CDR3 has 16 residues. The V gene end was trimmed by 10 bases and the J gene end by 4 bases; junction bases not matched to a gene: 16. Germline V gives CDR1 SEHNR, CDR2 FQNEAQ (reference sequence). CDR3 bases: TGTGCCACCTTATTAGGGAGCGGGAGTCCAGCAGATACGCAGTATTTT. Amino acid sequence: CATLLGSGSPADTQYF.